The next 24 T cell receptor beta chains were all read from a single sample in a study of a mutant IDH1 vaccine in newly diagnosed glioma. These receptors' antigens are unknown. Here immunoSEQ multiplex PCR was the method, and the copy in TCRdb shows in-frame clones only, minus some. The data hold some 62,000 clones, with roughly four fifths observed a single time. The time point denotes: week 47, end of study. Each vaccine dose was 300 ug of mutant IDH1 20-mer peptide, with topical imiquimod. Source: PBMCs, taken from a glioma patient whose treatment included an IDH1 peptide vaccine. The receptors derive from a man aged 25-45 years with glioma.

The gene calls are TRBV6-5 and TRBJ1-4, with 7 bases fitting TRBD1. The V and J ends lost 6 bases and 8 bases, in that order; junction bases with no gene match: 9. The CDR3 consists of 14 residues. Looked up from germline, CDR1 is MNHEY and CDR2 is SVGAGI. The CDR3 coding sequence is TGTGCCAGCAGAAAGACAGGGCCCATCGAAAAACTGTTTTTT. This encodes CASRKTGPIEKLFF.

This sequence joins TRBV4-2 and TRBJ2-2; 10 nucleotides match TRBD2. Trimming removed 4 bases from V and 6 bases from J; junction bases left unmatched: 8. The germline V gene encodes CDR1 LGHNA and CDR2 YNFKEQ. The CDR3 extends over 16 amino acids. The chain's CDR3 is CASSPSGGAVSGELFF. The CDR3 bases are TGTGCCAGCAGCCCCAGCGGGGGGGCCGTCTCCGGGGAGCTGTTTTTT.

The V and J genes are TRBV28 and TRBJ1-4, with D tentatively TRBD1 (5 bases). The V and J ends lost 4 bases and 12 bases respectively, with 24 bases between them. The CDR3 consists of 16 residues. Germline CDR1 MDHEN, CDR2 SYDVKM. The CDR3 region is CASSSRRRGVVSELFF. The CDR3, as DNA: TGTGCCAGCAGTTCCAGAAGACGGGGGGTGGTTTCGGAACTGTTTTTT.

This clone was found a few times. Written as DNA, the CDR3 is TGTGCCAGCAGAGGAAGCACCGGGGAGCTGTTTTTT. This sequence encodes CASRGSTGELFF. The chain carries TRBV7-9 and TRBJ2-2; D is uncertain. V shed 6 bases and J shed 4 bases, with 6 bases lying between them. This CDR3 has 12 residues. Germline CDR1 SEHNR, CDR2 FQNEAQ (reference sequence).

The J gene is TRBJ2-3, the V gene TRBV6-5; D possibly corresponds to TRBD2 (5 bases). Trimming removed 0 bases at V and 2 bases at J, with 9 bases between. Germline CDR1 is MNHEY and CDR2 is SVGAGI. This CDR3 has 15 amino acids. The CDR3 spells CASSYSGADTDTQYF. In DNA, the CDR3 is TGTGCCAGCAGTTACTCGGGAGCAGACACAGATACGCAGTATTTT.

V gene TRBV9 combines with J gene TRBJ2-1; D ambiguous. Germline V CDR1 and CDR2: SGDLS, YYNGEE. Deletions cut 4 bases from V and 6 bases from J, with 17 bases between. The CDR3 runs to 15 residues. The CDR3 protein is CASSFRRPGINEQFF. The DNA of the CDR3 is TGTGCCAGCAGCTTTCGCAGGCCTGGGATCAATGAGCAGTTCTTC.

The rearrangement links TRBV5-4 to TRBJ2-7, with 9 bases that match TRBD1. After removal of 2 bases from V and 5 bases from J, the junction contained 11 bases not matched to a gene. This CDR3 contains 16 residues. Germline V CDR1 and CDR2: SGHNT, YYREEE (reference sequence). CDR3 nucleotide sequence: TGTGCCAGCAGCTTCTCCGGGACAGGGTTTATCGACGAGCAGTACTTC. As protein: CASSFSGTGFIDEQYF.

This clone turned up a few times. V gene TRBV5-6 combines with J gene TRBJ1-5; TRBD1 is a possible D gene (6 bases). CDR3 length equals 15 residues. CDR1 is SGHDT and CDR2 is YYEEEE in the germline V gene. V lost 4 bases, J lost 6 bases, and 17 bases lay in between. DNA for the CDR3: TGTGCCAGCAGCCCTGCTCCACAGGGAGGTCAGCCCCAGCATTTT. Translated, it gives CASSPAPQGGQPQHF.

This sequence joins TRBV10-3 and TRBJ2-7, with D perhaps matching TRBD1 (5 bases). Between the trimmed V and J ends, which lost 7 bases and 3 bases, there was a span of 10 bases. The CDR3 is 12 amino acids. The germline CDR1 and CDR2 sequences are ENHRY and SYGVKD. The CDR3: CAIKGHLYEQYF. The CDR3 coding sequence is TGTGCCATCAAAGGACACCTCTACGAGCAGTACTTC.

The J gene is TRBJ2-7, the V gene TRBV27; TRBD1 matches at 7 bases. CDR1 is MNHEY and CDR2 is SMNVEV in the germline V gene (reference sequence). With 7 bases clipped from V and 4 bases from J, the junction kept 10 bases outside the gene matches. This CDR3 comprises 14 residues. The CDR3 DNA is TGTGCCAGCAAAATGCCGGGACAGAGGTACGAGCAGTACTTC. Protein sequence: CASKMPGQRYEQYF.

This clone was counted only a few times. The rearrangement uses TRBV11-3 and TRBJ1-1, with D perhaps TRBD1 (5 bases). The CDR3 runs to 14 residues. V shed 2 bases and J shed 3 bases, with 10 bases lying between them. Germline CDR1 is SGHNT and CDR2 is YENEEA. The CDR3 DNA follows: TGTGCCAGCAGCTTAAGGGGAGGGGACACTGAAGCTTTCTTT. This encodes CASSLRGGDTEAFF.

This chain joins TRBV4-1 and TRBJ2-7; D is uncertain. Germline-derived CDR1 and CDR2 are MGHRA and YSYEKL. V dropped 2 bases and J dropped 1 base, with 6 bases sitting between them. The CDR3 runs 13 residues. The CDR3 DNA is TGCGCCAGCAGCCAAACGAGGTCCTACGAGCAGTACTTC. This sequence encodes CASSQTRSYEQYF.

The CDR3 region is CASTPLLRTGEVYGYTF. CDR3 coding DNA: TGTGCCAGTACCCCCCTACTCCGGACAGGGGAGGTCTATGGCTACACCTTC. This chain links TRBV19 with TRBJ1-2; TRBD1 agrees at 9 bases. From germline, CDR1 is LNHDA and CDR2 SQIVND (reference sequence). There are 17 residues in the CDR3. The J segment lost 4 bases and the V segment lost 7 bases, leaving 16 bases of the junction unmatched. Full variable domain (missing parts from reference TRBV19 and TRBJ1-2): DGGITQSPKYLFRKEGQNVTLSCEQNLNHDAMYWYRQDPGQGLRLIYYSQIVNDFQKGDIAEGYSVSREKKESFPLTVTSAQKNPTAFYLCASTPLLRTGEVYGYTFGSGTRLTVV.

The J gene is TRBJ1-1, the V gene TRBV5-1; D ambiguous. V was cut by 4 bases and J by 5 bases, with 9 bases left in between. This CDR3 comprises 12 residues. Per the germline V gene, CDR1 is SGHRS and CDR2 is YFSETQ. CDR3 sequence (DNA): TGCGCCAGCAGCATGGACTTAACTGAAGCTTTCTTT. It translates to CASSMDLTEAFF.

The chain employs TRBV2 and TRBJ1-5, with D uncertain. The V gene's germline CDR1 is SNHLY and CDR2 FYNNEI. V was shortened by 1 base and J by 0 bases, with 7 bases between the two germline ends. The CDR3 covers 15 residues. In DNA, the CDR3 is TGTGCCAGCAGTGAAGGCAGGAATAGCAATCAGCCCCAGCATTTT. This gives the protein CASSEGRNSNQPQHF.

This CDR3 reads CASSLDLGADGYTF. DNA of the CDR3: TGTGCCAGCAGCTTAGATCTGGGGGCGGATGGCTACACCTTC. The genes are TRBV11-2 and TRBJ1-2; maybe TRBD1 (6 bases). The CDR3 has 14 amino acids. V was shortened by 0 bases and J by 6 bases, with 11 bases between the two germline ends. Germline V gene lookup returns CDR1 SGHAT and CDR2 FQNNGV.

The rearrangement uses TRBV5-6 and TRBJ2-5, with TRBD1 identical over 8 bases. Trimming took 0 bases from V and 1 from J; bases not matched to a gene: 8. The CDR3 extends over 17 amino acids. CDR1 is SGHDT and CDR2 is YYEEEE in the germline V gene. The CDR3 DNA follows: TGTGCCAGCAGCTTGGCCGGACAGGGAGTTATCCAAGAGACCCAGTACTTC. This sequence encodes CASSLAGQGVIQETQYF.

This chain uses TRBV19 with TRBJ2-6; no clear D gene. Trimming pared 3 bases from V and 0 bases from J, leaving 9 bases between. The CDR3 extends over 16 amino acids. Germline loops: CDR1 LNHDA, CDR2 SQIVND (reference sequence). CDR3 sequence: CASSMGRLSGANVLTF. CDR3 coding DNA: TGTGCCAGTAGTATGGGCAGGCTCTCTGGGGCCAACGTCCTGACTTTC. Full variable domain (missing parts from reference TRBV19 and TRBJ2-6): DGGITQSPKYLFRKEGQNVTLSCEQNLNHDAMYWYRQDPGQGLRLIYYSQIVNDFQKGDIAEGYSVSREKKESFPLTVTSAQKNPTAFYLCASSMGRLSGANVLTFGAGSRLTVL.

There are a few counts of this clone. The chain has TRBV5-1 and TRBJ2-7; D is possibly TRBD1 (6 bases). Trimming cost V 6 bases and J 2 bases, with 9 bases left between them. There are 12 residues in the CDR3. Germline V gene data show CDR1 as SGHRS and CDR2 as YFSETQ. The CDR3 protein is CASKGQTYEQYF. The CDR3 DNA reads TGCGCCAGCAAAGGACAGACCTACGAGCAGTACTTC. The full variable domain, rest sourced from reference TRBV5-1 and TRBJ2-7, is KAGVTQTPRYLIKTRGQQVTLSCSPISGHRSVSWYQQTPGQGLQFLFEYFSETQRNKGNFPGRFSGRQFSNSRSEMNVSTLELGDSALYLCASKGQTYEQYFGPGTRLTVT.

The chain's CDR3 is CASSVSRSGDTDTQYF. As DNA, the CDR3 is TGTGCCAGCAGCGTAAGTCGTAGCGGGGACACAGATACGCAGTATTTT. The chain has TRBV9 and TRBJ2-3, with 8 positions matching TRBD2. CDR1 and CDR2 (germline): SGDLS, YYNGEE. Trimming took 1 base from V and 2 from J; bases not matched to a gene: 6. The CDR3 has 16 amino acids.

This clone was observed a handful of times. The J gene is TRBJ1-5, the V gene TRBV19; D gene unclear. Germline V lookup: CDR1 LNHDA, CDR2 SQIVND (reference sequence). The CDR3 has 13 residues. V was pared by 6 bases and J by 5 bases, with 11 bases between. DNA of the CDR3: TGTGCCAGTAGGGACGGTAGGTATCAGCCCCAGCATTTT. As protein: CASRDGRYQPQHF.

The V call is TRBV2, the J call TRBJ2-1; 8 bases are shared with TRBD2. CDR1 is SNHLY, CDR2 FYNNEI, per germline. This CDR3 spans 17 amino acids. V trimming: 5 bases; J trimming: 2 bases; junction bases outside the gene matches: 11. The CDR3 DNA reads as TGTGCCAGCAGTTTTTTTAGACTAGCGAATACCTACAATGAGCAGTTCTTC. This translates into CASSFFRLANTYNEQFF. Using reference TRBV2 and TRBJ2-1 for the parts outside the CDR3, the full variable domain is EPEVTQTPSHQVTQMGQEVILRCVPISNHLYFYWYRQILGQKVEFLVSFYNNEISEKSEIFDDQFSVERPDGSNFTLKIRSTKLEDSAMYFCASSFFRLANTYNEQFFGPGTRLTVL.

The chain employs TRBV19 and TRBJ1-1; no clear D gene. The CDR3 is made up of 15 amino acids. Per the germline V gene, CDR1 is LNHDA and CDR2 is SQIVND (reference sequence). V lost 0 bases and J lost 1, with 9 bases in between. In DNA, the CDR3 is TGTGCCAGTAGTATAGAGCTTCACAGGAACACTGAAGCTTTCTTT. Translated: CASSIELHRNTEAFF.

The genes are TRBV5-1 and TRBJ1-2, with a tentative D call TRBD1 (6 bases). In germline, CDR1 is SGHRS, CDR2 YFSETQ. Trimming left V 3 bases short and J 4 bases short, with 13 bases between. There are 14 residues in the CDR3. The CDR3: CASSSDSPIYGYTF. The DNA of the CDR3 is TGCGCCAGCAGCTCGGACAGCCCCATCTATGGCTACACCTTC.